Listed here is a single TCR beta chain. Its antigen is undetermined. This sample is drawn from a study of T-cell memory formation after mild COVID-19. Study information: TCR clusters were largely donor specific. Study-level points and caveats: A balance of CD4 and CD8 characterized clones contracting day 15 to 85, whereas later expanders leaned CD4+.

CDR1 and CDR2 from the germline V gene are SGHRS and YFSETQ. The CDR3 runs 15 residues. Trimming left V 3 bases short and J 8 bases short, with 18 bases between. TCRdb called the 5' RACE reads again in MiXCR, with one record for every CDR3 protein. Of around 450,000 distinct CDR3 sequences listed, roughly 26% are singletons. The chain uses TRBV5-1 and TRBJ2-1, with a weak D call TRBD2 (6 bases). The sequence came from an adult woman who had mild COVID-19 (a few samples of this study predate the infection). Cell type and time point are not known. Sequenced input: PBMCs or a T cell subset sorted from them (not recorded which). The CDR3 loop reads CASSSGGGRIDEQFF. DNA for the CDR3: TGCGCCAGCAGCTCCGGTGGGGGGAGAATCGATGAGCAGTTCTTC.